What follows are 3 T cell receptor beta chains derived from one specimen sequenced in a study of memory CD4+ T cells and cytomegalovirus serostatus. Profiling relied on immunoSEQ multiplex PCR, and the TCRdb table lists in-frame clones only, not all of them. The sample records more than 50,000 clones, 78% being singletons. The sort gate was single viable CD3+CD4+CD8-CD45RO+ cells for memory CD4+ T cells. Sequencing used memory CD4+ T cells from blood. The receptor set was obtained from an adult in good health and CMV-seronegative.

The chain employs TRBV7-8 and TRBJ1-3; D unclear. There are 17 residues in the CDR3. Germline CDR1 reads SGHVS; CDR2 reads FQNEAQ. The germline V and J ends were trimmed by 1 base and 7 bases, with 20 bases remaining between them. The CDR3: CASSLDGWPVTGNTIYF. CDR3 in DNA: TGTGCCAGCAGCTTAGATGGGTGGCCGGTCACCGGGAACACCATATATTTT.

The gene calls are TRBV14 and TRBJ2-5; 8 bases align to TRBD2. Germline lookup yields CDR1 SGHDN and CDR2 FVKESK. This CDR3 is 17 amino acids long. After removal of 5 bases from V and 2 bases from J, the junction contained 13 bases not matched to a gene. CDR3 DNA: TGTGCCAGCAGCGACATTTATCGGGGGGGATTACAAGAGACCCAGTACTTC. Translation: CASSDIYRGGLQETQYF.

This chain connects TRBV5-4 to TRBJ1-2, with D unclear. This CDR3 is 13 amino acids long. CDR1 is SGHNT and CDR2 is YYREEE in the germline V gene (reference sequence). V was clipped by 0 bases and J by 1 base, with 4 bases between them. This CDR3 reads CASSLESNYGYTF. The CDR3 coding sequence is TGTGCCAGCAGCTTGGAGAGTAACTATGGCTACACCTTC.